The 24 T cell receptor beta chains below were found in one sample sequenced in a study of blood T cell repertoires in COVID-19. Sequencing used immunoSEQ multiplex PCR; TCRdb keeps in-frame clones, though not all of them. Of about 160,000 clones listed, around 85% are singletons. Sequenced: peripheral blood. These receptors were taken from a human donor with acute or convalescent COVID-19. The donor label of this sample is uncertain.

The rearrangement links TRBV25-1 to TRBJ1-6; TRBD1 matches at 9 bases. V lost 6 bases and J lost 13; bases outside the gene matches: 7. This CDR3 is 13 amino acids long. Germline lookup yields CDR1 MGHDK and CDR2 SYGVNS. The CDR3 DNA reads TGTGCCAGCAGATGGGACAGGGAAGGTCCCCTCCACTTT. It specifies CASRWDREGPLHF.

CDR3 nucleotides: TGCGCCAGCAGCCTCTACCAGACAGGAACTAATGAAAAACTGTTTTTT. Its translation is CASSLYQTGTNEKLFF. V and J are TRBV5-1 and TRBJ1-4; D might be TRBD1 (6 bases). Trimming left V 4 bases short and J 1 base short, with 14 bases between. The CDR3 loop spans 16 amino acids. In germline, CDR1 is SGHRS, CDR2 YFSETQ. Based on the CDR3 plus reference TRBV5-1 and TRBJ1-4, the full variable domain is KAGVTQTPRYLIKTRGQQVTLSCSPISGHRSVSWYQQTPGQGLQFLFEYFSETQRNKGNFPGRFSGRQFSNSRSEMNVSTLELGDSALYLCASSLYQTGTNEKLFFGSGTQLSVL.

CDR3 coding DNA: TGTGCCAGCAGTTTCCCCCCCTCTGCCGACAGGGGGCGTAGTGGCTACACCTTC. Amino acids: CASSFPPSADRGRSGYTF. This chain links TRBV28 with TRBJ1-2; 10 nucleotides line up with TRBD1. Trimming took 3 bases from V and 7 from J; bases not matched to a gene: 17. The CDR3 length is 18 residues. Germline assignment: CDR1 MDHEN and CDR2 SYDVKM.

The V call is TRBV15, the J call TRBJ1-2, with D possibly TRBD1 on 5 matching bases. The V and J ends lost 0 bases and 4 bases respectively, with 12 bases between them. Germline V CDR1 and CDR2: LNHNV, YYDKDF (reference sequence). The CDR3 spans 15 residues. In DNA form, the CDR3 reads TGTGCCACCAGCAGAGATCTCAGGGTTGGCTATGGCTACACCTTC. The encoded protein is CATSRDLRVGYGYTF. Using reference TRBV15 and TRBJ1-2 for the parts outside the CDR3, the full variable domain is DAMVIQNPRYQVTQFGKPVTLSCSQTLNHNVMYWYQQKSSQAPKLLFHYYDKDFNNEADTPDNFQSRRPNTSFCFLDIRSPGLGDTAMYLCATSRDLRVGYGYTFGSGTRLTVV.

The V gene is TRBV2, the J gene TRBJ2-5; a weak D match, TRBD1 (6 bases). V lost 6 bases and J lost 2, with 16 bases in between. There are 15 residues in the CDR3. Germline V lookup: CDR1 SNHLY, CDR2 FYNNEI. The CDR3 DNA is TGTGCCAGCAGATCACAGGGTTGGGGGCAAGAGACCCAGTACTTC. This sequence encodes CASRSQGWGQETQYF.

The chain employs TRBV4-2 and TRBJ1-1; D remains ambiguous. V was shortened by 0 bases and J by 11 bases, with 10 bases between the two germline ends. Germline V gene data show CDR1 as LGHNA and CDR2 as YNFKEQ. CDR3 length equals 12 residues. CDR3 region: CASSQDVLEAFF. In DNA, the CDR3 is TGTGCCAGCAGCCAAGATGTACTGGAGGCTTTCTTT.

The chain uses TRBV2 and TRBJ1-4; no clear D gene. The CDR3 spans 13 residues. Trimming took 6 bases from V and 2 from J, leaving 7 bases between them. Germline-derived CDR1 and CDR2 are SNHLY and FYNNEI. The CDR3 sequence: CASRYSTNEKLFF. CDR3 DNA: TGTGCCAGCAGATACAGCACTAATGAAAAACTGTTTTTT.

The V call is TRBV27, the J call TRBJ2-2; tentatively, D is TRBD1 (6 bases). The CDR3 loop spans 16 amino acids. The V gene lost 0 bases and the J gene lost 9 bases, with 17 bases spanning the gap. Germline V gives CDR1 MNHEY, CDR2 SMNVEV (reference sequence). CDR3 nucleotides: TGTGCCAGCAGTTTATCTATCAGGGGCTCGGCCCGGGAGCTGTTTTTT. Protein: CASSLSIRGSARELFF.

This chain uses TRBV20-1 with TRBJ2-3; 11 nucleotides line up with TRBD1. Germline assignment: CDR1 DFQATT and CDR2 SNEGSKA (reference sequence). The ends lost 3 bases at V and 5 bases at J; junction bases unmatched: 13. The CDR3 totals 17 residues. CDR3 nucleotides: TGCAGTGCTAGTTCTCGCAGAGGACAGGGGGCGGAAGATACGCAGTATTTT. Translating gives CSASSRRGQGAEDTQYF.

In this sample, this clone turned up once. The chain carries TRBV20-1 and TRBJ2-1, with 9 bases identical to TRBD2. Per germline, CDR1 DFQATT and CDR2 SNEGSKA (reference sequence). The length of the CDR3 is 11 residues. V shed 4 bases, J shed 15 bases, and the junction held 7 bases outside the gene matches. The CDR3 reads CSAISGGEGFF. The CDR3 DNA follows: TGCAGTGCTATTAGCGGGGGCGAGGGGTTCTTC.

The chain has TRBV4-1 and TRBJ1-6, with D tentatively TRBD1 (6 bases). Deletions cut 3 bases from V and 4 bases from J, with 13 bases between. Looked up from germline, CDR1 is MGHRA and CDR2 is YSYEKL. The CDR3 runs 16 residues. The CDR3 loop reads CASSHPGRGYNSPLHF. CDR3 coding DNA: TGCGCCAGCAGCCACCCGGGCAGGGGTTATAATTCACCCCTCCACTTT.

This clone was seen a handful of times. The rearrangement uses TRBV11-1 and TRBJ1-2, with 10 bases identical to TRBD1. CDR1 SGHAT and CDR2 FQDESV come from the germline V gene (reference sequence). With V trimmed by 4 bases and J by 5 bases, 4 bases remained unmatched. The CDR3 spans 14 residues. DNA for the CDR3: TGTGCCAGCAGCTCCCGGGACAGGGGATATGGCTACACCTTC. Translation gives CASSSRDRGYGYTF.

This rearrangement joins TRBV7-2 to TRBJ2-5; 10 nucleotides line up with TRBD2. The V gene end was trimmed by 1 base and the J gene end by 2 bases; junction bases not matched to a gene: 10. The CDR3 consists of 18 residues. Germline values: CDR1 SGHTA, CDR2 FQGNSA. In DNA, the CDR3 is TGTGCCAGCAGCTTAGAGTATGGCGTGACTAGCGGGCAAGAGACCCAGTACTTC. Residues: CASSLEYGVTSGQETQYF.

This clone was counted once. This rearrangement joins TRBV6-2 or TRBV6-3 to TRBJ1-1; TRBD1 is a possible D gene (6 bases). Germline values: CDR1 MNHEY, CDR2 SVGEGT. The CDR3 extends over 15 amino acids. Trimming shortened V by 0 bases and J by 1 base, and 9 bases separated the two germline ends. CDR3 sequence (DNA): TGTGCCAGCAGTTACTCGGGACAACCGAACACTGAAGCTTTCTTT. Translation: CASSYSGQPNTEAFF.

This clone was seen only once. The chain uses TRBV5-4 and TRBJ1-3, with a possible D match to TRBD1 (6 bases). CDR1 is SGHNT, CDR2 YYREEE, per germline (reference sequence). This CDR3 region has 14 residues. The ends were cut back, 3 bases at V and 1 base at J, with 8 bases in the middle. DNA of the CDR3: TGTGCCAGCAGCTCGGACAGTTCTGGAAACACCATATATTTT. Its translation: CASSSDSSGNTIYF. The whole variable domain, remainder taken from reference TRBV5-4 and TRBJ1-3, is ETGVTQSPTHLIKTRGQQVTLRCSSQSGHNTVSWYQQALGQGPQFIFQYYREEENGRGNFPPRFSGLQFPNYSSELNVNALELDDSALYLCASSSDSSGNTIYFGEGSWLTVV.

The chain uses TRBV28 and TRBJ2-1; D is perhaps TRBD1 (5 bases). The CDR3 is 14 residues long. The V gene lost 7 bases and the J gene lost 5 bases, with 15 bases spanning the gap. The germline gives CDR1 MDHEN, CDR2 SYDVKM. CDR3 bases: TGTGCCAGCAAAGTAGGGGCCGGCAACAATGAGCAGTTCTTC. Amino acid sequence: CASKVGAGNNEQFF.

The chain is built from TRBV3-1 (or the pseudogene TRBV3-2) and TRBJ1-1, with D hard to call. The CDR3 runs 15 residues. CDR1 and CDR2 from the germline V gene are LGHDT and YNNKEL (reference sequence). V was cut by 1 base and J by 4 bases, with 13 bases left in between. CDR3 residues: CASSQGKVSGTEAFF. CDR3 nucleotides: TGTGCCAGCAGCCAAGGGAAGGTATCGGGCACTGAAGCTTTCTTT.

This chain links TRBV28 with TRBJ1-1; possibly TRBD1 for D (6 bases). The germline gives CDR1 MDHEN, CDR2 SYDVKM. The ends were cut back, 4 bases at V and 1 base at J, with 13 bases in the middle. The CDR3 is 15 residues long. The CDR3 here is CASSSTGQSNTEAFF. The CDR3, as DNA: TGTGCCAGCAGTTCCACTGGACAGTCGAACACTGAAGCTTTCTTT.

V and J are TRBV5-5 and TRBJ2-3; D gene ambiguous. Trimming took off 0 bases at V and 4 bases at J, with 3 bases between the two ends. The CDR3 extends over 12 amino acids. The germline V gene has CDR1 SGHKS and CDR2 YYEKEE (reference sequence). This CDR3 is CASSLAADTQYF. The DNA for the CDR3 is TGTGCCAGCAGCTTGGCGGCAGATACGCAGTATTTT.

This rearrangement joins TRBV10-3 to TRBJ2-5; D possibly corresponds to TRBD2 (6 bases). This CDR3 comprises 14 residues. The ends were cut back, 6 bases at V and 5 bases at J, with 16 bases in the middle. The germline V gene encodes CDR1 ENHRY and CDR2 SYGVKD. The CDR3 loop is CAISLGLRDETQYF. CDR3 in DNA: TGTGCCATCAGCTTGGGACTCCGGGACGAGACCCAGTACTTC.

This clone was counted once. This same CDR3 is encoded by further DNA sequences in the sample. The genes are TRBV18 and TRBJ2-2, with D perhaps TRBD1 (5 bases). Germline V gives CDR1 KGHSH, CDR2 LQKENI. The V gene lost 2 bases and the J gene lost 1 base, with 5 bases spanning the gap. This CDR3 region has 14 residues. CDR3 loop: CASSPGQNTGELFF. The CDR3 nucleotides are TGTGCCAGCTCACCAGGACAGAACACCGGGGAGCTGTTTTTT.

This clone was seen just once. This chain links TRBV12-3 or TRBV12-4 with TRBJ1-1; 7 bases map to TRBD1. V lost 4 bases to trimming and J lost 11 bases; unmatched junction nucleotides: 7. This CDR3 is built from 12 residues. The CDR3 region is CASSSRGRSAFF. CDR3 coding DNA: TGTGCCAGCAGTTCTAGGGGGCGATCGGCTTTCTTT.

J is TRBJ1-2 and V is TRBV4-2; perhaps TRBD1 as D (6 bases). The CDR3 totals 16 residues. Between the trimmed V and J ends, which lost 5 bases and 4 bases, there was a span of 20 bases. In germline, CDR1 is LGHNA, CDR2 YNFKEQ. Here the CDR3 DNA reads TGTGCCAGCAGCACACCTCCGGGACACGGGCTCTATGGCTACACCTTC. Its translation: CASSTPPGHGLYGYTF.

The CDR3 DNA follows: TGCGCCAGCAGCCTTATGGACAGGTCGCGCACTGAAGCTTTCTTT. Residues: CASSLMDRSRTEAFF. The chain joins TRBV5-1 to TRBJ1-1; TRBD1 matches 7 bases. The CDR3 loop spans 15 amino acids. Trimming removed 4 bases from V and 4 bases from J; junction bases left unmatched: 10. The germline V gene encodes CDR1 SGHRS and CDR2 YFSETQ.